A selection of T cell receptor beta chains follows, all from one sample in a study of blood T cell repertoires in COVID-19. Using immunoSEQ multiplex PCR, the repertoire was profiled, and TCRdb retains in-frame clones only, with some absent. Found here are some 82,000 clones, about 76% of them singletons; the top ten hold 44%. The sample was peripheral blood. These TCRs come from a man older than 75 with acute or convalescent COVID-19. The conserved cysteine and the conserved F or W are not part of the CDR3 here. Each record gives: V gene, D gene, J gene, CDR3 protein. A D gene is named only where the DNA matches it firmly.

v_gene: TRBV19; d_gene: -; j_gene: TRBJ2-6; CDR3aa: ASSIGAESGANVLT
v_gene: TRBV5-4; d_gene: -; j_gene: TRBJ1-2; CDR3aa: ASSLRAGDYGYT
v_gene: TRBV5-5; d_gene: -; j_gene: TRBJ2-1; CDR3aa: ASSPVYNEQF
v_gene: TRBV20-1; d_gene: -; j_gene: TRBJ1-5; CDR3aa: SASKGGGQPQH
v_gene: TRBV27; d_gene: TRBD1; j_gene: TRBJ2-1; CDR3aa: ASSPTPSGGLDEQF
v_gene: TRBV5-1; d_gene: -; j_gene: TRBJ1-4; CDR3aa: ASSLAQVNEKLF
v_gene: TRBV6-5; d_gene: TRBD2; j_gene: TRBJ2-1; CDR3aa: ASWRASGYNEQF
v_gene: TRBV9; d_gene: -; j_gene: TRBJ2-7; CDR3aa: ASSVGRGSYEQY
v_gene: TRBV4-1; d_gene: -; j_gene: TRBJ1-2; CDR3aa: ASRRNFDTNYGYT
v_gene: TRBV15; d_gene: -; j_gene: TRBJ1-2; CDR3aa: ATSRDGFYGYT
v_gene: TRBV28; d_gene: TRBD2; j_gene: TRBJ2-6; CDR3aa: ASSFYGLVSSGANVLT
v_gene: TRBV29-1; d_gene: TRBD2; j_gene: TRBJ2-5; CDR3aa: SARGTSEGQETQY
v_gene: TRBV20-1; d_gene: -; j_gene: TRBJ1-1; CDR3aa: SVSRGYTEAF
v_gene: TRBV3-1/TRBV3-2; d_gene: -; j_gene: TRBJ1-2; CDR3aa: ASSQEGTSRVYGYT
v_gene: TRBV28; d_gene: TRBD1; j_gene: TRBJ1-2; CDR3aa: ASFGTGQGRLYGYT
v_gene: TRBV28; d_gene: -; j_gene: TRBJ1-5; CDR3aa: ASSWGGFNNQPQH
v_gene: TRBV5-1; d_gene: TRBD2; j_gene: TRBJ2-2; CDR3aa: ASSQTSANTGELF
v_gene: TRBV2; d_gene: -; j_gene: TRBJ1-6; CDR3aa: ASSEARSSPLH
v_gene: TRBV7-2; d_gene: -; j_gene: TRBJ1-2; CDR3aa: ASSFNSYGYT
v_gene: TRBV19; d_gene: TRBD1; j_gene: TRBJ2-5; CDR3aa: ASSSSGQGRETQY
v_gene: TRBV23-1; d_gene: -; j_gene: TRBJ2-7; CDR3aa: ASSQSGLTGDCQDEQY
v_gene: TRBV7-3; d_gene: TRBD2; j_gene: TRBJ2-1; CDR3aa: ASSLAGGQNEQF